These 25 T cell receptor beta chains were sequenced from one sample in a study of spatial heterogeneity in lung cancer. Sample time point: sample taken at primary tumor resection. Whole RNA came from tumor, nontumor lung or frozen PBMC and was sequenced without being sorted. TCRdb re-called the 5' RACE reads through MiXCR, storing one row per CDR3 protein. The table has some 45,000 distinct CDR3 sequences, over 9.5% seen once; the top ten hold around two fifths. The source was PBMCs, collected at surgery. Receptors originate from a female donor with early-stage non-small cell lung cancer.

This sequence joins TRBV7-8 and TRBJ2-7; TRBD2 matches 12 bases. The CDR3 covers 14 residues. From germline, CDR1 is SGHVS and CDR2 FQNEAQ. After removal of 5 bases from V and 6 bases from J, the junction contained 5 bases not matched to a gene. CDR3 in DNA: TGTGCCAGCAGCCTAGGGACTAGCGGGCTCGAGCAGTACTTC. Its protein is CASSLGTSGLEQYF.

This clonotype was observed a handful of times. The rearrangement links TRBV5-1 to TRBJ2-7; a possible D gene is TRBD2 (6 bases). From germline, CDR1 is SGHRS and CDR2 YFSETQ. The CDR3 runs 15 residues. With 5 bases removed from V and 5 bases from J, the gap between germline ends came to 20 bases. The CDR3 loop is CASRRGGGINNEQYF. The CDR3 DNA sequence: TGCGCCAGCAGGAGGGGTGGAGGGATTAATAACGAGCAGTACTTC.

This chain connects TRBV29-1 to TRBJ2-5, with D perhaps matching TRBD1 (6 bases). CDR1 is SQVTM and CDR2 is ANQGSEA in the germline V gene. The CDR3 has 14 residues. Trimming stripped 7 bases from V and 4 bases from J, with 19 bases between. The CDR3 reads CSASGAVGAETQYF. CDR3 DNA sequence: TGCAGCGCCTCAGGGGCTGTGGGGGCAGAGACCCAGTACTTC.

The chain has TRBV11-2 and TRBJ2-1; D is undetermined. CDR1 and CDR2 from the germline V gene are SGHAT and FQNNGV. Trimming shortened V by 1 base and J by 7 bases, and 11 bases separated the two germline ends. The CDR3 length is 14 residues. CDR3 DNA: TGTGCCAGCAGCTTAGTGGCTACTATTAATGAGCAGTTCTTC. It yields the protein CASSLVATINEQFF.

This clonotype appeared once. The chain has TRBV6-2 or TRBV6-3 and TRBJ2-3, with 8 bases aligning to TRBD2. Trimming took 2 bases from V and 0 from J; bases not matched to a gene: 4. The germline gives CDR1 MNHEY, CDR2 SVGEGT. This CDR3 is 16 amino acids long. The CDR3 DNA follows: TGTGCCAGCAGTTACAGAGCGGGGGCCAGCACAGATACGCAGTATTTT. Protein product: CASSYRAGASTDTQYF.

At least ten counts were recorded for this clonotype. This sequence joins TRBV24-1 and TRBJ2-3; TRBD2 is a possible D gene (6 bases). V shed 5 bases and J shed 2 bases, with 19 bases lying between them. This CDR3 spans 17 amino acids. The V gene's germline CDR1 is KGHDR and CDR2 SFDVKD. The CDR3 loop reads CATSAKMGGDYTDTQYF. CDR3 DNA sequence: TGTGCCACCAGTGCAAAAATGGGGGGAGACTACACAGATACGCAGTATTTT.

This clonotype was recorded at least ten times. V and J are TRBV6-5 and TRBJ1-1; TRBD1 is a possible D gene (6 bases). Germline V CDR1 and CDR2: MNHEY, SVGAGI. V lost 4 bases and J 6 bases, leaving 18 bases between the germline ends. This CDR3 has 15 residues. Written as DNA, the CDR3 is TGTGCCAGCAGTTCCTCGGGGGGGGGCTGGGCTGAAGCTTTCTTT. Protein sequence: CASSSSGGGWAEAFF.

This clonotype was seen only a few times. J is TRBJ2-5 and V is TRBV5-6; D gene unclear. The length of the CDR3 is 13 residues. Trimming shortened V by 1 base and J by 5 bases, and 9 bases separated the two germline ends. Germline assignment: CDR1 SGHDT and CDR2 YYEEEE. The CDR3 region is CASSLSVLETQYF. The CDR3 DNA is TGTGCCAGCAGCTTGTCAGTTTTGGAGACCCAGTACTTC.

The V call is TRBV27, the J call TRBJ1-1; no firm D call. Trimming shortened V by 6 bases and J by 4 bases, and 12 bases separated the two germline ends. From germline, CDR1 is MNHEY and CDR2 SMNVEV (reference sequence). The CDR3 spans 13 residues. The CDR3 sequence is CASSREEGTEAFF. The CDR3 DNA reads as TGTGCCAGCAGCCGAGAGGAGGGCACTGAAGCTTTCTTT.

This chain joins TRBV28 and TRBJ1-1; unclear D gene. V shed 6 bases and J shed 4 bases, with 15 bases lying between them. The germline V gene has CDR1 MDHEN and CDR2 SYDVKM. The CDR3 spans 14 residues. The chain's CDR3 is CASRLQRFSTEAFF. In DNA form, the CDR3 reads TGTGCCAGCAGATTACAGCGGTTCTCCACTGAAGCTTTCTTT.

This clonotype occurred a few times. The chain has TRBV5-5 and TRBJ1-1; weak D call: TRBD1 (6 bases). V shed 3 bases and J shed 5 bases, with 14 bases lying between them. The germline gives CDR1 SGHKS, CDR2 YYEKEE (reference sequence). This CDR3 spans 14 amino acids. The CDR3 DNA sequence: TGTGCCAGCAGCTGGCTAGGGGGGGGAACTGAAGCTTTCTTT. As protein: CASSWLGGGTEAFF.

This clonotype was detected only a few times. J is TRBJ2-5 and V is TRBV28; 11 bases are a match to TRBD1. This CDR3 spans 14 amino acids. Germline V gives CDR1 MDHEN, CDR2 SYDVKM. After removal of 5 bases from V and 4 bases from J, the junction contained 3 bases not matched to a gene. CDR3 protein: CASSPGQGGETQYF. The CDR3 nucleotides are TGTGCCAGCAGTCCGGGACAGGGGGGAGAGACCCAGTACTTC.

This clonotype was counted between two and nine times. The chain has TRBV6-2 or TRBV6-3 and TRBJ2-6; D uncertain. This CDR3 has 13 amino acids. The V end was cut by 2 bases, the J end by 4 bases, with 3 bases between. The germline V gene has CDR1 MNHEY and CDR2 SVGEGT. The CDR3 spells CASSYQGANVLTF. CDR3 bases: TGTGCCAGCAGTTACCAGGGGGCCAACGTCCTGACTTTC.

This clonotype showed up many times. The genes are TRBV5-1 and TRBJ2-1, with D possibly being TRBD2 (6 bases). The CDR3 contains 13 residues. CDR1 and CDR2 from the germline V gene are SGHRS and YFSETQ. V gave up 1 base and J gave up 9 bases, with 11 bases separating them. The CDR3 is CASSLSVSGEQFF. The CDR3 DNA reads TGCGCCAGCAGCTTGAGCGTTAGCGGTGAGCAGTTCTTC.

The sample holds many counts of this clonotype. The rearrangement joins TRBV29-1 to TRBJ2-1, with TRBD1 matching over 7 bases. The germline V gene has CDR1 SQVTM and CDR2 ANQGSEA. The CDR3 totals 14 residues. The ends lost 3 bases at V and 9 bases at J; junction bases unmatched: 11. CDR3 in amino acids: CSVEVPREGAEQFF. The CDR3, as DNA: TGCAGCGTTGAGGTACCGAGAGAGGGGGCTGAGCAGTTCTTC.

The chain couples TRBV5-1 to TRBJ1-1, with 9 bases lining up with TRBD1. Germline CDR1 is SGHRS and CDR2 is YFSETQ. Losses at the gene ends were 4 bases for V and 0 bases for J; bases not matched to a gene: 4. The CDR3 length is 15 residues. Written as DNA, the CDR3 is TGCGCCAGCAGCCCGGGACAGGGCATGAACACTGAAGCTTTCTTT. The encoded protein is CASSPGQGMNTEAFF.

This clonotype was counted a few times. This chain links TRBV18 with TRBJ1-1; 7 nucleotides agree with TRBD1. Germline CDR1 is KGHSH and CDR2 is LQKENI. This CDR3 is 15 amino acids long. J lost 3 bases, V lost 1 base, and 5 bases had no gene match. CDR3 bases: TGTGCCAGCTCACCACGACAGGGAGCCCACACTGAAGCTTTCTTT. It specifies CASSPRQGAHTEAFF.

The chain links TRBV15 to TRBJ1-6, with D perhaps matching TRBD1 (6 bases). Trimming cost V 4 bases and J 5 bases, with 6 bases left between them. The CDR3 is made up of 13 amino acids. Germline CDR1 LNHNV, CDR2 YYDKDF (reference sequence). The CDR3 region has the DNA TGTGCCACCAGCAAGGGGGATAATTCACCCCTCCACTTT. Its translation is CATSKGDNSPLHF.

For this clonotype: Possible read error: a much larger clone is one base away. The chain uses TRBV10-3 and TRBJ2-7; D is perhaps TRBD1 (6 bases). This CDR3 is built from 14 residues. Germline CDR1 and CDR2: ENHRY and SYGVKD. Here the CDR3 reads CAIKLETGLYERYF. CDR3 sequence (DNA): TGTGCCATCAAGCTAGAGACAGGTCTTTACGAGCGGTACTTC.

The V call is TRBV20-1, the J call TRBJ2-5, with 7 nucleotides matching TRBD2. This CDR3 has 18 residues. The J segment lost 0 bases and the V segment lost 1 base, leaving 14 bases of the junction unmatched. Germline V CDR1 and CDR2: DFQATT, SNEGSKA (reference sequence). CDR3 nucleotides: TGCAGTGCTAGAGGCCCCGGGGGAGCGGGGCTCCACCAAGAGACCCAGTACTTC. Translating it yields CSARGPGGAGLHQETQYF.

The table lists this clonotype with a few counts. This chain links TRBV7-6 with TRBJ2-5; D is perhaps TRBD2 (5 bases). Trimming took 1 base from V and 4 from J, leaving 16 bases between them. Germline V gives CDR1 SGHVS, CDR2 FNYEAQ. The CDR3 spans 16 residues. CDR3 coding DNA: TGTGCCAGCAGCTTAGTATACTCCGGGATAACAGAGACCCAGTACTTC. Encoded protein: CASSLVYSGITETQYF.

The chain recombines TRBV5-6 with TRBJ1-5; TRBD1 matches 7 bases. CDR1 and CDR2 from the germline V gene are SGHDT and YYEEEE. The CDR3 length is 15 residues. Trimming at V came to 0 bases and at J to 7 bases, leaving 7 bases not matched to a gene. The CDR3 protein is CASSLGTGAGQPQHF. The CDR3, as DNA: TGTGCCAGCAGCTTGGGCACAGGGGCCGGCCAGCCCCAGCATTTT.

V and J are TRBV18 and TRBJ2-3; 8 nucleotides agree with TRBD1. Germline CDR1 is KGHSH and CDR2 is LQKENI. The CDR3 runs to 15 residues. Trimming cost V 4 bases and J 9 bases; bases outside gene matches: 12. The CDR3 loop reads CASSHWPSGGATQYF. The CDR3 DNA is TGTGCCAGCTCACATTGGCCCTCAGGGGGCGCGACGCAGTATTTT.

There are a few counts of this clonotype. This chain uses TRBV5-1 with TRBJ1-2, with a weak D call TRBD1 (6 bases). CDR3 length: 16 residues. Germline V gene lookup returns CDR1 SGHRS and CDR2 YFSETQ. The germline V and J ends were trimmed by 4 bases and 6 bases, with 22 bases remaining between them. The chain's CDR3 is CASSPDRATGVNGYTF. CDR3 coding DNA: TGCGCCAGCAGCCCGGACCGGGCGACAGGAGTTAATGGCTACACCTTC.

Points on this clonotype: At one end the junction does not follow the germline gene, possibly because of a read error. The rearrangement joins TRBV28 to TRBJ2-2; 11 nucleotides line up with TRBD2. CDR3 length: 14 amino acids. CDR1 and CDR2 from the germline V gene are MDHEN and SYDVKM. The CDR3 bases are TGTGCCAGCAGTATTAGCGGGGGGGCCCGGGAGCTGTATTTT. It codes for CASSISGGARELYF.